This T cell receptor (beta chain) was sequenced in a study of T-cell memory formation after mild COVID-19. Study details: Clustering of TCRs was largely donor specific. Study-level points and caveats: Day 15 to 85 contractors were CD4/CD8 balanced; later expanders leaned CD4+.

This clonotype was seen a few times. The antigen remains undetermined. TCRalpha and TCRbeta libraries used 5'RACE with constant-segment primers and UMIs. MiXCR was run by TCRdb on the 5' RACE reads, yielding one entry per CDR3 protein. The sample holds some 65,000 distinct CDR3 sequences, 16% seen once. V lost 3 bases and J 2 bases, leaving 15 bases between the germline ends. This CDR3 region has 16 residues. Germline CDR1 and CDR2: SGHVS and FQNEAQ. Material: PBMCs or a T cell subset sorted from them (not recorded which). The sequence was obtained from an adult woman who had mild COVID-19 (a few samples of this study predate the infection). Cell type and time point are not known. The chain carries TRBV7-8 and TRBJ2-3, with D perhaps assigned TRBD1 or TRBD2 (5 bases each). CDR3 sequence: CASSFLGEPNTDTQYF. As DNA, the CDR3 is TGTGCCAGCAGCTTTTTAGGGGAGCCGAACACAGATACGCAGTATTTT.